Each of the 23 T cell receptor beta chains below was sequenced from the same sample in a study of shared clonotypes between healthy human individuals. The data were produced by immunoSEQ multiplex PCR, yet TCRdb's version contains in-frame clones alone and is incomplete. The top ten hold about 0.41% of the sample, which has 2 million to 2.5 million clones, 85% to 95% seen once. The sequencing input was naive CD4+ T cells from PBMCs. Subset denoted: CD45RA+ positively selected. The receptors shown here come from a man younger than 35 in good health. Some clones in this sample may be carry-over from other donors' samples.

V usage is TRBV5-1 and J usage is TRBJ1-1; 7 nucleotides match TRBD1. The CDR3 is made up of 14 amino acids. Germline trimming cut 4 bases from V and 1 base from J; bases unmatched to any gene: 4. Per germline, CDR1 SGHRS and CDR2 YFSETQ. The CDR3 DNA follows: TGCGCCAGCAGCGTACAGGGGTCGAACACTGAAGCTTTCTTT. Amino acid sequence: CASSVQGSNTEAFF.

The CDR3 spells CASSYNKGQTNTEAFF. For the CDR3, the DNA is TGTGCCAGCAGCTACAATAAGGGACAGACGAACACTGAAGCTTTCTTT. The chain recombines TRBV5-4 with TRBJ1-1; the match to TRBD1 covers 7 bases. The V and J ends lost 3 bases and 1 base, in that order; junction bases with no gene match: 9. CDR1 is SGHNT and CDR2 is YYREEE in the germline V gene (reference sequence). This CDR3 is built from 16 residues.

The rearrangement joins TRBV15 to TRBJ2-1, with 9 positions matching TRBD2. The V gene end was trimmed by 1 base and the J gene end by 7 bases; junction bases not matched to a gene: 5. CDR1 is LNHNV and CDR2 is YYDKDF in the germline V gene (reference sequence). This CDR3 is 15 amino acids long. For the CDR3, the DNA is TGTGCCACCAGCAGAGGGCTAGCGGGAATGAATGAGCAGTTCTTC. It is translated as CATSRGLAGMNEQFF.

CDR3 in DNA: TGTGCCATCAGTGGGACAGCGAACACCGGGGAGCTGTTTTTT. Translation: CAISGTANTGELFF. The chain employs TRBV10-3 and TRBJ2-2; tentatively, D is TRBD1 (6 bases). V gave up 4 bases and J gave up 0 bases, with 6 bases separating them. CDR1 ENHRY and CDR2 SYGVKD come from the germline V gene. The CDR3 totals 14 residues.

The sample holds one count of this clone. The V call is TRBV7-2, the J call TRBJ2-1; TRBD2 matches 7 bases. V trimming: 1 base; J trimming: 9 bases; junction bases outside the gene matches: 9. The germline gives CDR1 SGHTA, CDR2 FQGNSA. The CDR3 spans 15 residues. The CDR3 protein is CASSLDGGSWGEQFF. The CDR3 DNA reads TGTGCCAGCAGCTTAGATGGCGGGAGTTGGGGTGAGCAGTTCTTC.

The chain joins TRBV7-2 to TRBJ2-7; a possible D gene is TRBD2 (6 bases). This CDR3 region has 14 residues. Trimming removed 4 bases from V and 5 bases from J, with 15 bases in between. From germline, CDR1 is SGHTA and CDR2 FQGNSA. The CDR3 loop is CASSSIRGGHEQYF. Here the CDR3 DNA reads TGTGCCAGCAGCTCTATCAGAGGAGGGCACGAGCAGTACTTC.

This CDR3 is CASSEVFTGTGGKSNEKLFF. Written as DNA, the CDR3 is TGTGCCAGCAGTGAAGTTTTTACCGGGACAGGGGGCAAATCTAATGAAAAACTGTTTTTT. The chain carries TRBV6-1 and TRBJ1-4, with 12 bases that match TRBD1. This CDR3 has 20 residues. V gave up 1 base and J gave up 3 bases; unmatched junction bases: 12. The germline V gene encodes CDR1 MNHNS and CDR2 SASEGT.

This chain connects TRBV5-4 to TRBJ2-7, with 7 nucleotides matching TRBD2. V lost 2 bases, J lost 3 bases, and 8 bases stayed unmatched. The germline V gene encodes CDR1 SGHNT and CDR2 YYREEE (reference sequence). The CDR3 consists of 15 residues. The CDR3 loop is CASSLPQGGFYEQYF. CDR3 DNA: TGTGCCAGCAGCTTACCCCAGGGAGGGTTCTACGAGCAGTACTTC. Full variable domain (outside the CDR3, taken from reference TRBV5-4 and TRBJ2-7): ETGVTQSPTHLIKTRGQQVTLRCSSQSGHNTVSWYQQALGQGPQFIFQYYREEENGRGNFPPRFSGLQFPNYSSELNVNALELDDSALYLCASSLPQGGFYEQYFGPGTRLTVT.

About this clone: Other DNA sequences of this sample code for an identical CDR3. The chain employs TRBV7-3 and TRBJ2-3; TRBD1 might be the D (5 bases). The V end was cut by 2 bases, the J end by 0 bases, with 6 bases between. CDR3 length: 14 amino acids. Germline values: CDR1 SGHTA, CDR2 FQGTGA. CDR3 DNA: TGTGCCAGCAGCTTAGGACACAGCACAGATACGCAGTATTTT. Residues: CASSLGHSTDTQYF.

The sample holds one count of this clone. The chain is built from TRBV2 and TRBJ2-5, with 9 nucleotides matching TRBD1. This CDR3 spans 15 amino acids. J lost 1 base, V lost 6 bases, and 6 bases had no gene match. CDR1 SNHLY and CDR2 FYNNEI come from the germline V gene. The CDR3 is CASRLTGGGQETQYF. The CDR3 bases are TGTGCCAGCAGATTAACAGGGGGCGGCCAAGAGACCCAGTACTTC.

The chain carries TRBV9 and TRBJ1-3; D not certain. The length of the CDR3 is 16 residues. V was shortened by 0 bases and J by 0 bases, with 10 bases between the two germline ends. Germline CDR1 SGDLS, CDR2 YYNGEE. CDR3 sequence: CASSVVNSLSGNTIYF. The CDR3, as DNA: TGTGCCAGCAGCGTAGTTAATTCCCTCTCTGGAAACACCATATATTTT.

The chain employs TRBV15 and TRBJ1-4; TRBD1 matches 8 bases. The CDR3 sequence is 19 residues long. CDR1 and CDR2 (germline): LNHNV, YYDKDF (reference sequence). V shed 0 bases, J shed 0 bases, and the junction held 9 bases outside the gene matches. For the CDR3, the DNA is TGTGCCACCAGCAGAGATCGGCGGACAGGGTTTGCAACTAATGAAAAACTGTTTTTT. Encoded protein: CATSRDRRTGFATNEKLFF.

The chain's CDR3 is CASSTRPVLETQYF. The CDR3 nucleotides are TGTGCCAGCAGTACCCGACCTGTACTTGAGACCCAGTACTTC. The chain recombines TRBV28 with TRBJ2-5; D gene ambiguous. Germline V gene sequence: CDR1 MDHEN, CDR2 SYDVKM. The germline V and J ends were trimmed by 5 bases and 5 bases, with 15 bases remaining between them. The CDR3 extends over 14 amino acids.

As to this clone: This specimen includes other DNA sequences encoding the same CDR3. The chain recombines TRBV6-5 with TRBJ2-7; D remains ambiguous. Germline values: CDR1 MNHEY, CDR2 SVGAGI. The CDR3 consists of 13 residues. V lost 6 bases and J lost 3, with 12 bases in between. The CDR3 DNA is TGTGCCAGCAGAAGAGGCCTGAACTACGAGCAGTACTTC. Protein product: CASRRGLNYEQYF.

V usage is TRBV5-1 and J usage is TRBJ2-5; D perhaps matches TRBD2 (5 bases). The V gene's germline CDR1 is SGHRS and CDR2 YFSETQ. The CDR3 length is 14 residues. Trimming took 4 bases from V and 2 from J, leaving 12 bases between them. The CDR3 DNA sequence: TGCGCCAGCAGCCGGACGGGAACTCAAGAGACCCAGTACTTC. Amino acids: CASSRTGTQETQYF.

In this sample, this clone turned up a few times. The same CDR3 is also encoded by other DNA sequences in this sample. J is TRBJ2-2 and V is TRBV5-1; D uncertain. V lost 0 bases to trimming and J lost 1 base, with 4 bases between them. From germline, CDR1 is SGHRS and CDR2 YFSETQ. The CDR3 covers 14 residues. CDR3 nucleotides: TGCGCCAGCAGCTTGGGAGGGAACACCGGGGAGCTGTTTTTT. Translating gives CASSLGGNTGELFF.

The rearrangement uses TRBV29-1 and TRBJ2-5; a weak D match, TRBD2 (5 bases). The J call is in doubt because the DNA end fits TRBJ2-7 better. CDR1 is SQVTM and CDR2 is ANQGSEA in the germline V gene. The CDR3 extends over 12 amino acids. In DNA, the CDR3 is TGCAGCGTTGAGGGATACGGGGTCGAGCAGTACTTC. This sequence encodes CSVEGYGVEQYF.

This clone was detected a few times. The J gene is TRBJ1-1, the V gene TRBV6-1; maybe TRBD1 (5 bases). From germline, CDR1 is MNHNS and CDR2 SASEGT. This CDR3 contains 14 residues. V lost 6 bases to trimming and J lost 1 base, with 12 bases between them. CDR3 in amino acids: CASREGSGNTEAFF. In nucleotides, the CDR3 is TGTGCCAGCAGAGAGGGGAGTGGGAACACTGAAGCTTTCTTT.

This chain joins TRBV5-4 and TRBJ2-3; D tentatively reads TRBD1 or TRBD2 (6 bases each). The ends were cut back, 7 bases at V and 5 bases at J, with 11 bases in the middle. Germline lookup yields CDR1 SGHNT and CDR2 YYREEE (reference sequence). This CDR3 spans 12 amino acids. CDR3 residues: CASGGRGDTQYF. The CDR3 coding sequence is TGTGCCAGCGGGGGGCGCGGAGATACGCAGTATTTT.

The chain is built from TRBV18 and TRBJ2-7; D is perhaps TRBD1 or TRBD2 (6 bases each). The CDR3 totals 15 residues. Trimming removed 1 base at V and 2 bases at J, with 12 bases between. Germline V gene data show CDR1 as KGHSH and CDR2 as LQKENI. The CDR3 sequence: CASSPQGGVAYEQYF. The CDR3 bases are TGTGCCAGCTCACCACAGGGGGGAGTCGCCTACGAGCAGTACTTC.

The rearrangement uses TRBV5-6 and TRBJ1-2; no clear D. The V gene lost 4 bases and the J gene lost 2 bases, with 15 bases spanning the gap. CDR3 size: 15 residues. The V gene's germline CDR1 is SGHDT and CDR2 YYEEEE. CDR3 amino acids: CASSSRQASNYGYTF. CDR3 bases: TGTGCCAGCAGCAGTCGTCAAGCTTCGAACTATGGCTACACCTTC.

The J gene is TRBJ1-2, the V gene TRBV7-9; TRBD1 matches at 8 bases. CDR3 size: 13 residues. V trimming: 4 bases; J trimming: 8 bases; junction bases outside the gene matches: 6. The germline V gene encodes CDR1 SEHNR and CDR2 FQNEAQ (reference sequence). The CDR3 sequence: CASSSRQGNGYTF. CDR3 sequence (DNA): TGTGCCAGCAGCTCCAGACAGGGGAACGGCTACACCTTC.

The genes are TRBV5-1 and TRBJ2-7; D tentatively reads TRBD1 or TRBD2 (5 bases each). The CDR3 is made up of 15 amino acids. Trimming shortened V by 3 bases and J by 2 bases, and 15 bases separated the two germline ends. The germline V gene encodes CDR1 SGHRS and CDR2 YFSETQ. CDR3 sequence (DNA): TGCGCCAGCAGCTCCCGGGGCGCCCCGACCTACGAGCAGTACTTC. Its protein product is CASSSRGAPTYEQYF.